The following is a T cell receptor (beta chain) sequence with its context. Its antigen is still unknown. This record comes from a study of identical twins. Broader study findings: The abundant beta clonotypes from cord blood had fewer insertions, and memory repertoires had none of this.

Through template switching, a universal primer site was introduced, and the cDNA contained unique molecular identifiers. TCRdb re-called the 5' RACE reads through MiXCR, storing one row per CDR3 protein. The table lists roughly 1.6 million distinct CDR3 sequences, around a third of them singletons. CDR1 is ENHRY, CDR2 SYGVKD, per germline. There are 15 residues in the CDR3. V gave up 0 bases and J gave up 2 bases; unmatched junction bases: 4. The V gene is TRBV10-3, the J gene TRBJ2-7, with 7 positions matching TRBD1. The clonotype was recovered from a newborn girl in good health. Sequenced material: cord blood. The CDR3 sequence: CAISESWDRPYEQYF. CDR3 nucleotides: TGTGCCATCAGTGAGTCGTGGGACAGACCCTACGAGCAGTACTTC.